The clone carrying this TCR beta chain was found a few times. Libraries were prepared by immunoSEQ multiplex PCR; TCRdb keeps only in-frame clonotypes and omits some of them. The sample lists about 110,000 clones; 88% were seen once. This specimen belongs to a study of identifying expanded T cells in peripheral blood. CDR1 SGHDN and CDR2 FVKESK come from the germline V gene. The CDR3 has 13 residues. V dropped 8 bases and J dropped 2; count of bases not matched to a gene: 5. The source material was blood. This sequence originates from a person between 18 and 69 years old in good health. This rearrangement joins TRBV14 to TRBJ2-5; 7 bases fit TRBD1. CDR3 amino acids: CASQRDRQETQYF. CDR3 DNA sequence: TGTGCCAGCCAAAGGGACAGACAAGAGACCCAGTACTTC.